This TCR beta chain was documented in a study of graft-versus-host responses after intestinal transplantation. TCRdb's copy holds only in-frame clones and misses some; the assay was immunoSEQ multiplex PCR. The data hold some 9,100 clones, with 25% to 30% observed a single time. Material: alloreactive CD4+ T cells from a mixed lymphocyte reaction culture, obtained before intestinal transplant. Stated subset: CFSE-low proliferating T cells sorted from approximately six-day pre-transplant mixed lymphocyte reaction (GvH or HvG direction). The clonotype originates from a human patient who received an intestinal transplant.

The CDR3 is CASSLGAGNTQYF. The CDR3 DNA reads TGTGCCAGCAGCCTCGGCGCAGGAAATACGCAGTATTTT. This chain joins TRBV6-5 and TRBJ2-3; no reliable D call. The CDR3 runs 13 residues. The germline CDR1 and CDR2 sequences are MNHEY and SVGAGI. V was cut by 6 bases and J by 7 bases, with 14 bases left in between.